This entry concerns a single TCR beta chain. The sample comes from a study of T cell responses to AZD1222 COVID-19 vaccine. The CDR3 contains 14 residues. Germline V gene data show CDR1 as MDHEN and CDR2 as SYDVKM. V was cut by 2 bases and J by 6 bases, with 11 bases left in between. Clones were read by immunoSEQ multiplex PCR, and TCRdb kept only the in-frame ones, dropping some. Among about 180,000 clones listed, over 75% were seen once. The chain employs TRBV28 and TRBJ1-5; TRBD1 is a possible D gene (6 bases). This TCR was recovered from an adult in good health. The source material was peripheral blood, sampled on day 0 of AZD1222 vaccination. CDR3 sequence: CASSLRGGLQPQHF. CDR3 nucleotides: TGTGCCAGCAGTTTACGCGGGGGCCTTCAGCCCCAGCATTTT.